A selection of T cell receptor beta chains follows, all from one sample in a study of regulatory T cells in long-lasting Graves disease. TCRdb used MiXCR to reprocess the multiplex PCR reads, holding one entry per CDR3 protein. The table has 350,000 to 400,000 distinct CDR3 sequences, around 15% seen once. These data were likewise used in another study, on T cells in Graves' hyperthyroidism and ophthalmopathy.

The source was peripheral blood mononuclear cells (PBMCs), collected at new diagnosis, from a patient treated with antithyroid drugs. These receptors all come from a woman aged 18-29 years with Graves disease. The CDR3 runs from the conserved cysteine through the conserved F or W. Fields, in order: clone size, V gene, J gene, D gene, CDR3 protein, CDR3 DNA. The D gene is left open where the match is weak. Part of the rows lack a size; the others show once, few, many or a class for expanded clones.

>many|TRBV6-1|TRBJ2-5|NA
CASSEFGQPKETQYF
TGTGCCAGCAGTGAATTCGGACAGCCAAAAGAGACCCAGTACTTC
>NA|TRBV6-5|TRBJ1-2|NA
CASSYSSRYGYTF
TGTGCCAGCAGTTACTCGAGTCGCTATGGCTACACCTTC
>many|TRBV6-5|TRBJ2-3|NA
CASSYLNTDTQYF
TGTGCCAGCAGTTACCTTAACACAGATACGCAGTATTTT
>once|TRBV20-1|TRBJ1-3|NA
CSAEALGSGNTIYF
TGCAGTGCCGAGGCGTTAGGATCTGGAAACACCATATATTTT
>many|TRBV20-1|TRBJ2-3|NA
CSARDHRTRTIDTQYF
TGCAGTGCCAGAGATCATCGGACAAGGACGATAGATACGCAGTATTTT
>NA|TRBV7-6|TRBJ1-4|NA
CASSFFGSGGSNEKLFF
TGTGCCAGCAGCTTCTTTGGTAGTGGCGGCTCTAATGAAAAACTGTTTTTT
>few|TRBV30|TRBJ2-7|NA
CAWSEGYEQCF
TGTGCCTGGAGTGAGGGGTACGAGCAGTGCTTC
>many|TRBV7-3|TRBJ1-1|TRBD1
CASSLMGTGWNTEAFF
TGTGCCAGCAGCTTAATGGGGACAGGGTGGAACACTGAAGCTTTCTTT
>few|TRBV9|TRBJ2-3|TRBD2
CASSVDLGGGLRDTQYF
TGTGCCAGCAGCGTAGATCTAGGCGGGGGACTCAGGGATACGCAGTATTTT
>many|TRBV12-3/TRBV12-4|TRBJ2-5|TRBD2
CASATGTSGETQYF
TGTGCCAGCGCCACAGGGACTAGCGGGGAGACCCAGTACTTC
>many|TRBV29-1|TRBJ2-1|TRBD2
CSVEGAGGPLNEQFF
TGCAGCGTTGAAGGGGCGGGGGGGCCACTCAATGAGCAGTTCTTC
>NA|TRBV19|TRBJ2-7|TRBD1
CASSTARQGKAGEQYF
TGTGCCAGTAGTACCGCGCGACAGGGGAAAGCAGGTGAGCAGTACTTC
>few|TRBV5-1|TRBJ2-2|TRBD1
CASRLGQSNTGELFF
TGCGCCAGCAGACTGGGACAGAGTAACACCGGGGAGCTGTTTTTT
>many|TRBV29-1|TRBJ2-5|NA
CSVGLAETQYF
TGCAGCGTTGGGCTAGCTGAGACCCAGTACTTC
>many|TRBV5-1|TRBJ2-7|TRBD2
CASSPAGGVHEQYF
TGCGCCAGCAGCCCAGCGGGGGGGGTCCACGAGCAGTACTTC
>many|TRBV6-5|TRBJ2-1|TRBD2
CASSYGRGYNEQFF
TGTGCCAGCAGTTACGGGAGGGGATACAATGAGCAGTTCTTC
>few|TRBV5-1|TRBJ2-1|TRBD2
CASSVTSGSYNEQFF
TGCGCCAGCAGCGTGACTAGCGGGAGCTACAATGAGCAGTTCTTC
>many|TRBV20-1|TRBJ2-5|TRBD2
CSAIPGTSGGGETQYF
TGCAGTGCCATTCCCGGGACTAGCGGGGGCGGTGAGACCCAGTACTTC
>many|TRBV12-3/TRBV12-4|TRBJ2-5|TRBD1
CASSPRTGGMVETQYF
TGTGCCAGCAGTCCCCGGACAGGGGGGATGGTAGAGACCCAGTACTTC
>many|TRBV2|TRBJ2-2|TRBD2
CASSEAVAGVGGELFF
TGTGCCAGCAGTGAAGCTGTCGCGGGAGTGGGCGGGGAGCTGTTTTTT
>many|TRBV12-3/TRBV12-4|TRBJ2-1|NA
CASGETGAYNEQFF
TGTGCCAGCGGGGAAACGGGGGCCTACAATGAGCAGTTCTTC
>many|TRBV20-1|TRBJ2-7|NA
CSARVPGSWEQYF
TGCAGTGCTAGAGTGCCAGGTAGTTGGGAGCAGTACTTC
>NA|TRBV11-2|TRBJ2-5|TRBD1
CASSTGTEQETQYF
TGTGCCAGCAGCACCGGGACAGAACAAGAGACCCAGTACTTC
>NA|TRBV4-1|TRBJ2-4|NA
CASSQETTRGAPLNIQYF
TGCGCCAGCAGCCAAGAGACTACCAGGGGGGCGCCTCTAAACATTCAGTACTTC
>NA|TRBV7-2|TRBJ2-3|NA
CASSLRGAGTDTQYF
TGTGCCAGCAGCTTAAGGGGAGCTGGGACAGATACGCAGTATTTT
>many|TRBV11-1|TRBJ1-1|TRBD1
CASSLANGQGKSEAFF
TGTGCCAGCAGCTTAGCGAACGGACAGGGGAAATCTGAAGCTTTCTTT
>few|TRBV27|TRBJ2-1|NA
CASTRGPINEQFF
TGTGCCAGCACCAGGGGCCCGATAAATGAGCAGTTCTTC
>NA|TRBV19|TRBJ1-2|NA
CASSIGDTYEKYGYTF
TGTGCCAGTAGTATAGGGGACACTTACGAGAAGTATGGCTACACCTTC
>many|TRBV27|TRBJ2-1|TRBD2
CASSLSGGENNEQFF
TGTGCCAGCAGTTTATCGGGGGGGGAGAACAATGAGCAGTTCTTC
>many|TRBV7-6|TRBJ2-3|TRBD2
CASSPGTSGGYQYF
TGTGCCAGCAGCCCGGGGACTAGCGGGGGTTACCAGTATTTT
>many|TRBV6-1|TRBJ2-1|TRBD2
CASSPQGLAFGNEQFF
TGTGCCAGCAGCCCCCAAGGACTAGCGTTCGGAAATGAGCAGTTCTTC
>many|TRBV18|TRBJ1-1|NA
CASSPTDTRSAFF
TGTGCCAGCTCACCAACGGACACGCGGTCTGCTTTCTTT
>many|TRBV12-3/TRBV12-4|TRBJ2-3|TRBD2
CASTKESGGKYF
TGTGCCAGCACCAAAGAATCGGGGGGGAAATATTTT
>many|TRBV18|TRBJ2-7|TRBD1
CASSRDRGIYEQYF
TGTGCCAGCTCACGGGACAGGGGAATCTACGAGCAGTACTTC
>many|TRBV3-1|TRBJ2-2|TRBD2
CASSQGPGGLAAGELFF
TGTGCCAGCAGCCAGGGTCCGGGGGGGCTGGCCGCCGGGGAGCTGTTTTTT
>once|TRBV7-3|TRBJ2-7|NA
CASSHLPGEQYF
TGCGCCAGCAGCCACCTCCCGGGGGAGCAGTACTTC
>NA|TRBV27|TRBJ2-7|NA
CASSLSAGSEQYF
TGTGCCAGCAGTTTATCCGCGGGGAGCGAGCAGTACTTC
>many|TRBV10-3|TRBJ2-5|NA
CAISPGQETQYF
TGTGCCATCAGTCCCGGTCAGGAGACCCAGTACTTC
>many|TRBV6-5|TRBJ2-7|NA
CASSSLTLGPREQYF
TGTGCCAGCAGTTCCCTCACGCTGGGGCCGCGGGAGCAGTACTTC
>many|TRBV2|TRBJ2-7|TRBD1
CASSETGQGYEQYF
TGTGCCAGCAGTGAAACCGGACAGGGCTACGAGCAGTACTTC
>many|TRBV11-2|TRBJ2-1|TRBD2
CASSLELAASYNEQFF
TGTGCCAGCAGCTTAGAACTAGCGGCATCCTACAATGAGCAGTTCTTC
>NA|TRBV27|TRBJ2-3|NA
CASSRRMADTQYF
TGTGCCAGCAGCCGCCGGATGGCAGATACGCAGTATTTT
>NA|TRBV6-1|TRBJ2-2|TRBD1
CASGQGSANTGELFF
TGTGCCAGCGGACAGGGAAGCGCGAACACCGGGGAGCTGTTTTTT
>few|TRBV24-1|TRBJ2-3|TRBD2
CATAGPTSTDTQYF
TGTGCCACAGCGGGACCCACAAGCACAGATACGCAGTATTTT
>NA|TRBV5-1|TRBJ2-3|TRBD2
CASTVAGGLNTDTQYF
TGCGCCAGCACGGTAGCGGGGGGGCTGAACACAGATACGCAGTATTTT
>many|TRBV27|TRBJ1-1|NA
CASSYGAQNTEAFF
TGTGCCAGCAGTTACGGGGCACAGAACACTGAAGCTTTCTTT
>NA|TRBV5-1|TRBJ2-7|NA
CASSLAGGWEQYF
TGCGCCAGCAGCTTGGCCGGGGGTTGGGAGCAGTACTTC
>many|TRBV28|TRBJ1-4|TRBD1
CATSRGSEKLFF
TGTGCCACCTCCAGGGGGTCCGAAAAACTGTTTTTT
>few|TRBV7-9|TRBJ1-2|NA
CASSLETTGSFGYTF
TGTGCCAGCAGCTTAGAGACCACAGGGAGTTTTGGCTACACCTTC
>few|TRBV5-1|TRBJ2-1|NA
CASSATRVGLEQFF
TGCGCCAGCAGCGCCACTAGGGTTGGCCTTGAGCAGTTCTTC
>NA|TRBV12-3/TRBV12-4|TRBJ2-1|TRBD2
CASSPLFAGGDNEQFF
TGTGCCAGCTCACCACTATTCGCGGGAGGCGACAATGAGCAGTTCTTC
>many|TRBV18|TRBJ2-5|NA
CASSQRGLETQYF
TGTGCCAGCTCCCAACGGGGGTTAGAGACCCAGTACTTC
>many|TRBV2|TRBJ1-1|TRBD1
CASSKQGALNTEAFF
TGTGCCAGCAGTAAACAGGGGGCCCTGAACACTGAAGCTTTCTTT